This T cell receptor (beta chain) came from a study of T cells in Graves' hyperthyroidism and ophthalmopathy. The study, taken as a whole, reports: The model predicted ophthalmopathy a median around 6.5 months before onset.

This CDR3 contains 15 residues. From germline, CDR1 is SGHAT and CDR2 FQNNGV. V dropped 5 bases and J dropped 2 bases, with 16 bases sitting between them. Amplification yielded TCR beta CDR3 regions, with RNA transcripts as the source. During a first-round RT-PCR of the TCR CDR3, the HTBI primer set was used. A single record per CDR3 protein comes from TCRdb applying MiXCR to the multiplex PCR reads. The profile shows almost 600,000 distinct CDR3 sequences, 46% of them singletons. This clonotype has at least ten counts. The target antigen is unknown. This clonotype originated in a woman younger than 35 with Graves' hyperthyroidism. This chain joins TRBV11-2 and TRBJ2-7; either TRBD1 or TRBD2 may supply D (5 bases each). The source material was peripheral blood or thyroid tissue (not recorded which). CDR3 loop: CASSLGAGPPYEQYF. DNA for the CDR3: TGTGCCAGCAGCCTAGGGGCGGGTCCCCCCTACGAGCAGTACTTC.